The clone carrying this TCR beta chain was counted a single time. Antigen unknown. The length of the CDR3 is 13 residues. The germline V gene encodes CDR1 SNHLY and CDR2 FYNNEI. Trimming pared 4 bases from V and 2 bases from J, leaving 8 bases between. Here immunoSEQ multiplex PCR was the method, and the copy in TCRdb shows in-frame clones only, minus some. The sample records 25,000 to 30,000 clones, 80% to 90% being singletons. The data originate from a study of T cells in narcolepsy. Looking at the study overall: Enrolled donors included narcolepsy type 1 or type 2 patients and healthy controls.

General study findings and limits: Comparing one patient's CSF and blood CD4+ clonotypes highlighted HCRT- and TRIB2-specific autoreactive clonotypes.

Sequencing was performed on memory (CD45RA-) CD4+ T cells from blood. V gene TRBV2 combines with J gene TRBJ1-2; the D is unclear. This receptor was identified in a human donor in good health. CDR3 amino acids: CASSGTGNYGYTF. CDR3 DNA sequence: TGTGCCAGCAGTGGGACGGGGAACTATGGCTACACCTTC.